Below, 29 T cell receptor beta chains from the same sample are listed, as sequenced in a study of B cell selection in AIRE deficiency. Repertoires were generated with immunoSEQ multiplex PCR, while TCRdb's copy carries only in-frame clones and drops some. This sample has about 25,000 clones; about 96% occur once, and the top ten carry roughly 0.2%. The sorted conventional CD4 T cells were gated as CD4+CD127+. Material for sequencing was CD4+CD127+ conventional T cells sorted from PBMCs. The receptors were gathered from a human donor in good health.

The chain recombines TRBV5-1 with TRBJ2-3; 9 bases align to TRBD1. The CDR3 is 13 amino acids. CDR1 and CDR2 (germline): SGHRS, YFSETQ. V lost 0 bases to trimming and J lost 10 bases; unmatched junction nucleotides: 3. The CDR3 region has the DNA TGCGCCAGCAGCTTGGGGACAGGGGAGGCGCAGTATTTT. Residues: CASSLGTGEAQYF.

The J gene is TRBJ2-5, the V gene TRBV7-6, with D possibly matching TRBD1 (5 bases). Per germline, CDR1 SGHVS and CDR2 FNYEAQ. Trimming left V 8 bases short and J 4 bases short, with 14 bases between. This CDR3 has 13 amino acids. CDR3 amino acids: CASGAFSGETQYF. In DNA, the CDR3 is TGTGCCAGCGGGGCTTTTTCTGGAGAGACCCAGTACTTC. The variable domain in full, with the rest retrieved from reference TRBV7-6 and TRBJ2-5, is GAGVSQSPRYKVTKRGQDVALRCDPISGHVSLYWYRQALGQGPEFLTYFNYEAQQDKSGLPNDRFSAERPEGSISTLTIQRTEQRDSAMYRCASGAFSGETQYFGPGTRLLVL.

The V gene is TRBV7-2, the J gene TRBJ1-5; D is undetermined. The germline gives CDR1 SGHTA, CDR2 FQGNSA. The CDR3 sequence is 14 residues long. The germline V and J ends were trimmed by 1 base and 3 bases, with 7 bases remaining between them. CDR3 in amino acids: CASSLEFVNQPQHF. As DNA, the CDR3 is TGTGCCAGCAGCTTAGAGTTCGTCAATCAGCCCCAGCATTTT.

This chain links TRBV28 with TRBJ2-5; TRBD2 matches at 10 bases. CDR3 length: 20 residues. V trimming: 0 bases; J trimming: 3 bases; junction bases outside the gene matches: 16. Germline lookup yields CDR1 MDHEN and CDR2 SYDVKM. CDR3 sequence reads: CASSLWGLMDSGLAKETQYF. The CDR3 DNA is TGTGCCAGCAGTTTATGGGGTCTCATGGACTCGGGACTAGCGAAAGAGACCCAGTACTTC. Complete variable domain (other parts from reference TRBV28 and TRBJ2-5): DVKVTQSSRYLVKRTGEKVFLECVQDMDHENMFWYRQDPGLGLRLIYFSYDVKMKEKGDIPEGYSVSREKKERFSLILESASTNQTSMYLCASSLWGLMDSGLAKETQYFGPGTRLLVL.

The chain recombines TRBV2 with TRBJ1-2; D perhaps matches TRBD1 (5 bases). This CDR3 region has 13 residues. The germline V and J ends were trimmed by 6 bases and 2 bases, with 10 bases remaining between them. Germline V gene data show CDR1 as SNHLY and CDR2 as FYNNEI. In DNA, the CDR3 is TGTGCCAGCAGACCAGGGCACAACTATGGCTACACCTTC. It encodes CASRPGHNYGYTF.

The chain combines TRBV6-1 with TRBJ1-3; TRBD1 agrees at 8 bases. V shed 5 bases, J shed 4 bases, and the junction held 4 bases outside the gene matches. The CDR3 has 14 amino acids. Per germline, CDR1 MNHNS and CDR2 SASEGT. CDR3 bases: TGTGCCAGCAGTACACAGGGGGGAGGAAACACCATATATTTT. This sequence encodes CASSTQGGGNTIYF.

The genes are TRBV5-1 and TRBJ2-1; possibly TRBD2 for D (7 bases). Trimming stripped 2 bases from V and 6 bases from J, with 21 bases between. The CDR3 totals 17 residues. The germline V gene encodes CDR1 SGHRS and CDR2 YFSETQ. In DNA, the CDR3 is TGCGCCAGCAGCTTACCCCGAAGCGGGACAAGGGGCAATGAGCAGTTCTTC. Translated: CASSLPRSGTRGNEQFF.

The chain links TRBV6-7 to TRBJ1-3, with a weak D call TRBD1 (5 bases). TRBV6-7 is recorded as an ORF, its role being uncertain. The CDR3 has 19 amino acids. V gave up 6 bases and J gave up 4 bases, with 28 bases separating them. In DNA form, the CDR3 reads TGTGCCAGCAGGGGACCTCCGTGGACCCTCGAACCGACCGGAAACACCATATATTTT. It specifies CASRGPPWTLEPTGNTIYF.

The gene calls are TRBV2 and TRBJ1-1; 8 bases are a match to TRBD1. Germline V gene sequence: CDR1 SNHLY, CDR2 FYNNEI. The V and J ends lost 11 bases and 4 bases, in that order; junction bases with no gene match: 9. This CDR3 contains 13 residues. Written as DNA, the CDR3 is TGTGCCTCCCAGGGGGCCGGGGCCACTGAAGCTTTCTTT. Translated: CASQGAGATEAFF.

The V call is TRBV28, the J call TRBJ2-5; 7 bases agree with TRBD1. In germline, CDR1 is MDHEN, CDR2 SYDVKM. CDR3 size: 12 residues. Trimming cost V 10 bases and J 5 bases; bases outside gene matches: 7. The CDR3 sequence: CATTGDGETQYF. The CDR3 bases are TGTGCCACTACAGGGGACGGGGAGACCCAGTACTTC.

The chain carries TRBV7-8 and TRBJ2-4; D gene unclear. V shed 1 base and J shed 0 bases, with 16 bases lying between them. The CDR3 extends over 18 amino acids. CDR1 and CDR2 from the germline V gene are SGHVS and FQNEAQ. The CDR3 is CASSLGAALSLAKNIQYF. CDR3 nucleotides: TGTGCCAGCAGCTTAGGGGCTGCGCTTAGTCTAGCCAAAAACATTCAGTACTTC.

This sequence joins TRBV7-9 and TRBJ2-1, with 9 positions matching TRBD2. The germline gives CDR1 SEHNR, CDR2 FQNEAQ (reference sequence). Trimming cost V 5 bases and J 4 bases; bases outside gene matches: 6. The CDR3 is 15 amino acids. The CDR3 spells CASSPTSGFYNEQFF. In nucleotides, the CDR3 is TGTGCCAGCAGCCCAACTAGCGGGTTTTACAATGAGCAGTTCTTC. The full variable domain, rest sourced from reference TRBV7-9 and TRBJ2-1, is DTGVSQNPRHKITKRGQNVTFRCDPISEHNRLYWYRQTLGQGPEFLTYFQNEAQLEKSRLLSDRFSAERPKGSFSTLEIQRTEQGDSAMYLCASSPTSGFYNEQFFGPGTRLTVL.

V is TRBV19 and J is TRBJ2-1; tentative D call: TRBD1 (6 bases). This CDR3 spans 14 amino acids. The germline CDR1 and CDR2 sequences are LNHDA and SQIVND (reference sequence). Trimming cost V 6 bases and J 3 bases, with 12 bases left between them. Written as DNA, the CDR3 is TGTGCCAGTAGAAGGGGGAGTAGCTACAATGAGCAGTTCTTC. Amino acid sequence: CASRRGSSYNEQFF.

The chain joins TRBV2 to TRBJ1-3; 7 positions agree with TRBD1. This CDR3 comprises 15 residues. J was trimmed by 2 bases and V by 6 bases; bases with no gene match: 7. Germline V gene lookup returns CDR1 SNHLY and CDR2 FYNNEI. The CDR3 nucleotides read TGTGCCAGCAGCGACAGGGAATTAACTGGAAACACCATATATTTT. It codes for CASSDRELTGNTIYF.

The rearrangement links TRBV28 to TRBJ1-1, with a weak D call TRBD1 (5 bases). The CDR3 has 12 amino acids. Deletions cut 6 bases from V and 8 bases from J, with 13 bases between. From germline, CDR1 is MDHEN and CDR2 SYDVKM. The DNA for the CDR3 is TGTGCCAGCAGCCGAAACAGGAACGAAGCTTTCTTT. Translating it yields CASSRNRNEAFF.

The chain is built from TRBV25-1 and TRBJ2-6, with D perhaps TRBD1 (5 bases). This CDR3 is 18 amino acids long. Germline V gene sequence: CDR1 MGHDK, CDR2 SYGVNS. V gave up 4 bases and J gave up 5 bases, with 21 bases separating them. CDR3 loop: CASSVFSTGQSRANVLTF. Here the CDR3 DNA reads TGTGCCAGCAGTGTATTTTCAACTGGACAAAGTCGGGCCAACGTCCTGACTTTC.

The chain carries TRBV5-1 and TRBJ2-1; D is perhaps TRBD1 or TRBD2 (6 bases each). This CDR3 spans 14 amino acids. Germline assignment: CDR1 SGHRS and CDR2 YFSETQ. V lost 0 bases, J lost 8 bases, and 12 bases lay in between. The CDR3 spells CASSLAPGAYEQFF. Written as DNA, the CDR3 is TGCGCCAGCAGCTTGGCCCCGGGGGCATATGAGCAGTTCTTC.

The rearrangement links TRBV18 to TRBJ1-4, with a possible D match to TRBD1 (5 bases). The ends were cut back, 3 bases at V and 3 bases at J, with 8 bases in the middle. There are 14 residues in the CDR3. CDR1 is KGHSH and CDR2 is LQKENI in the germline V gene. The CDR3 DNA reads TGTGCCAGCTCACCGGGGGTGGCTAATGAAAAACTGTTTTTT. Residues: CASSPGVANEKLFF.

The rearrangement joins TRBV9 to TRBJ2-5, with 12 bases fitting TRBD2. The CDR3 consists of 15 residues. The J segment lost 5 bases and the V segment lost 4 bases, leaving 6 bases of the junction unmatched. Germline CDR1 SGDLS, CDR2 YYNGEE. In DNA form, the CDR3 reads TGTGCCAGCAGCCTGACTAGCGGGAGAGGGGAGACCCAGTACTTC. Encoded protein: CASSLTSGRGETQYF. The full variable domain, in which reference TRBV9 and TRBJ2-5 provide the parts outside the CDR3, is DSGVTQTPKHLITATGQRVTLRCSPRSGDLSVYWYQQSLDQGLQFLIQYYNGEERAKGNILERFSAQQFPDLHSELNLSSLELGDSALYFCASSLTSGRGETQYFGPGTRLLVL.

The DNA of the CDR3 is TGTGCCAGCAGTTACCCAGGGACAGATACGCAGTATTTT. It codes for CASSYPGTDTQYF. The gene calls are TRBV6-9 and TRBJ2-3, with D possibly being TRBD1 (5 bases). CDR1 is MNHGY, CDR2 SVAAGI, per germline. V shed 3 bases and J shed 3 bases, with 7 bases lying between them. The CDR3 extends over 13 amino acids.

The chain joins TRBV19 to TRBJ2-2; 7 positions agree with TRBD1. The CDR3 sequence is 16 residues long. With V trimmed by 6 bases and J by 1 base, 8 bases remained unmatched. Germline loops: CDR1 LNHDA, CDR2 SQIVND (reference sequence). The CDR3 is CASSPGWDRNTGELFF. As DNA, the CDR3 is TGTGCCAGTAGCCCCGGCTGGGACAGGAACACCGGGGAGCTGTTTTTT.

V usage is TRBV28 and J usage is TRBJ2-2; no clear D gene. The CDR3 spans 13 residues. Germline V gene lookup returns CDR1 MDHEN and CDR2 SYDVKM. V dropped 8 bases and J dropped 3 bases, with 10 bases sitting between them. CDR3 residues: CASLRFDTGELFF. CDR3 DNA sequence: TGTGCCAGCCTGAGGTTCGACACCGGGGAGCTGTTTTTT.

The gene calls are TRBV9 and TRBJ2-7; 11 bases line up with TRBD2. The ends lost 4 bases at V and 0 bases at J; junction bases unmatched: 3. In germline, CDR1 is SGDLS, CDR2 YYNGEE. The CDR3 length is 15 residues. Here the CDR3 reads CASSPSGGSSYEQYF. CDR3 DNA: TGTGCCAGCAGCCCTAGCGGGGGGTCCTCCTACGAGCAGTACTTC.

The rearrangement links TRBV4-1 to TRBJ1-6; D unresolved. Germline V lookup: CDR1 MGHRA, CDR2 YSYEKL. The CDR3 runs 16 residues. V lost 0 bases and J lost 7, with 13 bases in between. CDR3 sequence reads: CASSQDPDWGNSPLHF. The CDR3 nucleotides read TGCGCCAGCAGCCAAGATCCGGACTGGGGAAATTCACCCCTCCACTTT.

The rearrangement joins TRBV19 to TRBJ2-5; possible D gene TRBD1, 6 bases. V lost 1 base to trimming and J lost 5 bases, with 17 bases between them. In germline, CDR1 is LNHDA, CDR2 SQIVND (reference sequence). This CDR3 is built from 16 residues. For the CDR3, the DNA is TGTGCCAGTAGTATAGGGGGCAGGGGACACAGGGAGACCCAGTACTTC. Translation gives CASSIGGRGHRETQYF.

V is TRBV9 and J is TRBJ2-1; 13 bases match TRBD2. The CDR3 is 16 residues long. Per the germline V gene, CDR1 is SGDLS and CDR2 is YYNGEE. The ends lost 3 bases at V and 7 bases at J; junction bases unmatched: 7. CDR3 sequence (DNA): TGTGCCAGCAGCGCCAGGACTAGCGGGAGTCTGAATGAGCAGTTCTTC. Translated: CASSARTSGSLNEQFF.

J is TRBJ1-2 and V is TRBV19; TRBD1 aligns across 9 bases. CDR3 length: 17 residues. V was pared by 3 bases and J by 4 bases, with 12 bases of the junction left unmatched. CDR1 is LNHDA, CDR2 SQIVND, per germline (reference sequence). CDR3 sequence reads: CASSIRPPGQGAYGYTF. In nucleotides, the CDR3 is TGTGCCAGTAGTATCCGTCCCCCGGGACAGGGAGCCTATGGCTACACCTTC.

The chain employs TRBV5-1 and TRBJ2-5, with TRBD1 as a possible D gene (6 bases). This CDR3 has 12 amino acids. Germline CDR1 is SGHRS and CDR2 is YFSETQ. V lost 3 bases, J lost 5 bases, and 8 bases lay in between. Written as DNA, the CDR3 is TGCGCCAGCAGCTCCGACAGGGAGACCCAGTACTTC. Amino acids: CASSSDRETQYF. Full variable domain (remainder filled in from reference TRBV5-1 and TRBJ2-5): KAGVTQTPRYLIKTRGQQVTLSCSPISGHRSVSWYQQTPGQGLQFLFEYFSETQRNKGNFPGRFSGRQFSNSRSEMNVSTLELGDSALYLCASSSDRETQYFGPGTRLLVL.

The rearrangement joins TRBV7-3 to TRBJ2-3; 11 bases agree with TRBD2. This CDR3 is built from 17 residues. The V gene's germline CDR1 is SGHTA and CDR2 FQGTGA. The V gene end was trimmed by 1 base and the J gene end by 2 bases; junction bases not matched to a gene: 5. As DNA, the CDR3 is TGTGCCAGCAGCTTAAATGGACTAGCGGGTACCACAGATACGCAGTATTTT. As protein: CASSLNGLAGTTDTQYF.